This T cell receptor (beta chain) originates from a study of Graves' ophthalmopathy and Graves' hyperthyroidism. About the study: Before any treatment was given, at initial diagnosis, peripheral blood was collected. Broader study findings: Prediction of ophthalmopathy progression reached roughly 64% sensitivity and under 80% specificity.

If patients had other autoimmune diseases, uncontrolled infections, pregnancy or lactation, they were excluded. This clonotype was detected ten times or more. Its antigen is undetermined. RNA transcripts were the template, and TCR beta CDR3 regions were amplified from them. First-round RT-PCR relied on HTBI primers, and a second-round multiplex PCR came next. TCRdb recomputed calls from the multiplex PCR reads with MiXCR, one row per CDR3 protein. Of 260,000 or so distinct CDR3 sequences listed, around 50% are singletons. This CDR3 region has 13 residues. The V gene's germline CDR1 is SQVTM and CDR2 ANQGSEA. With 4 bases clipped from V and 7 bases from J, the junction kept 9 bases outside the gene matches.

Input material: peripheral blood. This clonotype was obtained from an adult man with Graves' ophthalmopathy. J is TRBJ1-2 and V is TRBV29-1, with TRBD1 identical over 7 bases. CDR3 protein: CSVGRQGAAGYTF. CDR3 nucleotide sequence: TGCAGCGTTGGCCGACAGGGCGCGGCTGGCTACACCTTC.